Included here is one T cell receptor (beta chain) sequence, with context. Its target antigen remains unknown. An end of the junction differs from the germline gene, which may be a read error. The library was obtained by RT-PCR. The run used an Illumina MiSeq. TCRdb redid the processing of the public reads, applying fastp at Q25 and MiXCR, and retained in-frame beta chains. CDR3 protein sequences are deduplicated, and each keeps its most common genes and DNA. The sample includes fewer than 5,000 distinct CDR3 sequences, with 8.5% observed a single time. The ten largest account for less than 5.5% of the sample. The data were obtained in a study of immune reconstitution after stem cell transplant in scleroderma (dated by TCRdb to 2016 to 2017). The germline V gene yields SGHTA for CDR1 and FQGTGA for CDR2. From cysteine to phenylalanine, the CDR3 is 15 amino acids long. CDR3 DNA is the only sequence kept; it has 45 bases, read in frame from the first base.

The rearranged segments are TRBV7-3 and TRBJ2-1; 8 central nucleotides agree with TRBD1. The TCR originated in a male donor with systemic sclerosis. The sample was acquired before or after autologous hematopoietic stem cell transplantation (not recorded which). CDR3 reads: CASSSRGRAIDEQLF. The nucleotide sequence reads TGTGCCAGCAGCTCCAGGGGGCGGGCAATAGATGAGCAGCTCTTC.